The 24 T cell receptor beta chains reported below all come from one sample, sequenced in a study of control samples from healthy donors and cancer patients. Assay used: immunoSEQ multiplex PCR; TCRdb lists only in-frame clones, some missing. The sample records fewer than 120,000 clones, roughly 90% being singletons. The sequenced material came from PBMCs. The receptors here all came from a woman in her sixties or seventies with lung cancer.

The rearrangement uses TRBV4-2 and TRBJ2-2; 8 bases map to TRBD2. The V gene's germline CDR1 is LGHNA and CDR2 YNFKEQ. J lost 4 bases, V lost 0 bases, and 7 bases had no gene match. The length of the CDR3 is 17 residues. In DNA, the CDR3 is TGTGCCAGCAGCCAAGAAGAAACGGGAGGGCCCACCGGGGAGCTGTTTTTT. This gives the protein CASSQEETGGPTGELFF.

This chain uses TRBV7-9 with TRBJ2-1; 7 positions agree with TRBD2. The trim removed 0 bases at V and 8 bases at J, leaving 1 base unmatched. In germline, CDR1 is SEHNR, CDR2 FQNEAQ (reference sequence). This CDR3 spans 13 amino acids. The CDR3 nucleotides read TGTGCCAGCAGCTTAGCGGGGGGGGATGAGCAGTTCTTC. Translated, it gives CASSLAGGDEQFF.

V is TRBV5-4 and J is TRBJ1-3; D call uncertain. CDR1 SGHNT and CDR2 YYREEE come from the germline V gene (reference sequence). V shed 0 bases and J shed 0 bases, with 13 bases lying between them. This CDR3 spans 17 amino acids. For the CDR3, the DNA is TGTGCCAGCAGCTTGGCCGAGGCCTCGAGCTCTGGAAACACCATATATTTT. Its protein product is CASSLAEASSSGNTIYF.

This clone was detected a few times. This chain uses TRBV4-3 with TRBJ1-1; weak D call: TRBD1 (6 bases). Trimming cost V 6 bases and J 1 base, with 12 bases left between them. CDR1 is LGHNA and CDR2 is YSLEER in the germline V gene. This CDR3 has 14 residues. This chain's CDR3 is CASSLAQGNTEAFF. CDR3 in DNA: TGCGCCAGCAGTCTTGCACAGGGGAACACTGAAGCTTTCTTT.

The CDR3 spells CASSIDRTGELFF. The CDR3 DNA reads TGTGCCAGCAGTATCGACAGGACCGGGGAGCTGTTTTTT. The V call is TRBV5-4, the J call TRBJ2-2; D might be TRBD1 (6 bases). The germline gives CDR1 SGHNT, CDR2 YYREEE (reference sequence). V was clipped by 5 bases and J by 5 bases, with 10 bases between them. There are 13 residues in the CDR3.

V usage is TRBV19 and J usage is TRBJ1-1, with 7 bases fitting TRBD1. The J segment lost 2 bases and the V segment lost 5 bases, leaving 8 bases of the junction unmatched. This CDR3 is 15 amino acids long. In germline, CDR1 is LNHDA, CDR2 SQIVND (reference sequence). CDR3 DNA: TGTGCCAGTAGTCCTCTCGACAGGGTTAACACTGAAGCTTTCTTT. Translated: CASSPLDRVNTEAFF.

This clone was detected a few times. This rearrangement joins TRBV19 to TRBJ1-5; no reliable D call. From germline, CDR1 is LNHDA and CDR2 SQIVND (reference sequence). V gave up 2 bases and J gave up 4 bases, with 9 bases separating them. The CDR3 consists of 14 residues. This CDR3 reads CASSIRGSNQPQHF. The CDR3, as DNA: TGTGCCAGTAGTATACGCGGCTCGAATCAGCCCCAGCATTTT.

This clone was seen more than once but under ten times. The chain recombines TRBV6-2 or TRBV6-3 with TRBJ2-7; the match to TRBD2 covers 11 bases. The germline V gene encodes CDR1 MNHEY and CDR2 SVGEGT. V shed 4 bases, J shed 2 bases, and the junction held 10 bases outside the gene matches. The CDR3 has 17 amino acids. This chain's CDR3 is CASSFLLAGVSPYEQYF. In DNA, the CDR3 is TGTGCCAGCAGTTTCTTACTAGCGGGGGTTTCTCCCTACGAGCAGTACTTC.

The chain joins TRBV3-1 (or the pseudogene TRBV3-2) to TRBJ2-6; possibly TRBD1 for D (6 bases). Germline V CDR1 and CDR2: LGHDT, YNNKEL (reference sequence). CDR3 length: 15 residues. V was pared by 5 bases and J by 2 bases, with 10 bases between. CDR3 DNA sequence: TGTGCCAGCAGCGACCCAGGGGCTGGGGCCAACGTCCTGACTTTC. Translated: CASSDPGAGANVLTF.

The chain recombines TRBV7-3 with TRBJ2-1; D may match TRBD1 or TRBD2 (5 bases each). The CDR3 is 15 amino acids. Trimming removed 5 bases at V and 7 bases at J, with 18 bases between. Germline V gene sequence: CDR1 SGHTA, CDR2 FQGTGA. In DNA form, the CDR3 reads TGTGCCAGCAGCCCCCTCCTGGGGGTTGTAAATGAGCAGTTCTTC. Amino acids: CASSPLLGVVNEQFF.

This sequence joins TRBV24-1 and TRBJ1-2, with D unclear. Per germline, CDR1 KGHDR and CDR2 SFDVKD. The CDR3 runs to 12 residues. V shed 3 bases and J shed 2 bases, with 3 bases lying between them. The CDR3 loop reads CATSDGNYGYTF. The CDR3 DNA follows: TGTGCCACCAGTGATGGCAACTATGGCTACACCTTC.

The chain links TRBV7-8 to TRBJ2-3; 9 bases map to TRBD2. Looked up from germline, CDR1 is SGHVS and CDR2 is FQNEAQ. CDR3 size: 15 residues. J gave up 4 bases and V 1 base, and 3 bases lay outside the gene matches. The CDR3 DNA is TGTGCCAGCAGCTTAGGTCGACTAGCGGCAGATACGCAGTATTTT. This translates into CASSLGRLAADTQYF.

This clone was seen only once. DNA for the CDR3: TGTGCCAGCAGCTTAGATGGTGTGGCGGACAATGAGCAGTTCTTC. It yields the protein CASSLDGVADNEQFF. The chain recombines TRBV11-3 with TRBJ2-1; D unclear. This CDR3 region has 15 residues. The V gene lost 0 bases and the J gene lost 5 bases, with 11 bases spanning the gap. Germline lookup yields CDR1 SGHNT and CDR2 YENEEA.

The sample holds one count of this clone. In this CDR3 the conserved last residue, phenylalanine or tryptophan, is missing, so a read error is likely. The chain couples TRBV5-1 to TRBJ1-2, with 8 nucleotides matching TRBD1. This CDR3 has 13 residues. J gave up 4 bases and V 4 bases, and 3 bases lay outside the gene matches. CDR1 is SGHRS, CDR2 YFSETQ, per germline. The CDR3 nucleotides read TGCGCCAGCAGCAGCGGACAGGGCTATGGCTACACCCTC. This sequence encodes CASSSGQGYGYTL.

This chain joins TRBV5-1 and TRBJ2-5, with 8 bases lining up with TRBD1. The CDR3 spans 16 residues. The trim removed 4 bases at V and 5 bases at J, leaving 13 bases unmatched. CDR1 SGHRS and CDR2 YFSETQ come from the germline V gene. CDR3 in DNA: TGCGCCAGCAGCCTCGGACAGGGAGGAAGAATCGAGACCCAGTACTTC. Its protein is CASSLGQGGRIETQYF.

The rearrangement joins TRBV18 to TRBJ1-2; tentatively, D is TRBD1 (6 bases). Trimming took 6 bases from V and 5 from J, leaving 16 bases between them. The germline V gene has CDR1 KGHSH and CDR2 LQKENI. This CDR3 has 14 residues. The CDR3 sequence is CASSPGGGEYGYTF. The CDR3, as DNA: TGTGCCAGCTCCCCGGGAGGGGGAGAGTATGGCTACACCTTC.

The chain joins TRBV3-1 (or the pseudogene TRBV3-2) to TRBJ1-1; weak D call: TRBD1 (6 bases). Germline V CDR1 and CDR2: LGHDT, YNNKEL (reference sequence). The germline V and J ends were trimmed by 6 bases and 6 bases, with 17 bases remaining between them. CDR3 length equals 14 residues. CDR3 loop: CASRVNRELSEAFF. CDR3 DNA sequence: TGTGCCAGCAGAGTCAACAGGGAACTATCTGAAGCTTTCTTT.

The sample holds one count of this clone. One junction end does not reproduce the germline sequence, and a read error may be involved. This chain uses TRBV7-2 with TRBJ2-5, with D tentatively TRBD1 (6 bases). Germline CDR1 and CDR2: SGHTA and FQGNSA. CDR3 size: 15 residues. CDR3 bases: TGTGCCAGCACCCTCAGCGGACAGCACCAAGGGACCCAGTACTTC. Its translation: CASTLSGQHQGTQYF.

V is TRBV10-3 and J is TRBJ2-7, with D uncertain. This CDR3 is 13 amino acids long. Looked up from germline, CDR1 is ENHRY and CDR2 is SYGVKD. The germline V and J ends were trimmed by 7 bases and 1 base, with 11 bases remaining between them. DNA of the CDR3: TGTGCCATCACCCCGGACGGATCCTACGAGCAGTACTTC. As protein: CAITPDGSYEQYF.

The genes are TRBV9 and TRBJ2-3; D call uncertain. Looked up from germline, CDR1 is SGDLS and CDR2 is YYNGEE. This CDR3 is built from 14 residues. V was clipped by 0 bases and J by 4 bases, with 9 bases between them. DNA for the CDR3: TGTGCCAGCAGCGTAGTTACCCCGGCAGATACGCAGTATTTT. It encodes CASSVVTPADTQYF.

This sequence joins TRBV5-1 and TRBJ2-3; 9 nucleotides line up with TRBD2. CDR1 is SGHRS and CDR2 is YFSETQ in the germline V gene. The CDR3 loop spans 16 amino acids. After removal of 1 base from V and 5 bases from J, the junction contained 8 bases not matched to a gene. CDR3 bases: TGCGCCAGCAGCTTGTTTGCGGCGGGAGGGGAAGATACGCAGTATTTT. Its translation is CASSLFAAGGEDTQYF.

The rearrangement uses TRBV9 and TRBJ1-2; 7 nucleotides align to TRBD1. CDR1 SGDLS and CDR2 YYNGEE come from the germline V gene. The CDR3 has 15 residues. With 3 bases clipped from V and 6 bases from J, the junction kept 11 bases outside the gene matches. CDR3 sequence (DNA): TGTGCCAGCAGCGCGAGAGGAGACAGGGATAATGGCTACACCTTC. It translates to CASSARGDRDNGYTF. The variable domain in full, with the rest retrieved from reference TRBV9 and TRBJ1-2, is DSGVTQTPKHLITATGQRVTLRCSPRSGDLSVYWYQQSLDQGLQFLIQYYNGEERAKGNILERFSAQQFPDLHSELNLSSLELGDSALYFCASSARGDRDNGYTFGSGTRLTVV.

This sequence joins TRBV7-9 and TRBJ1-1; 7 bases line up with TRBD1. V shed 6 bases and J 1 base; nucleotides not matched to a gene: 11. The CDR3 totals 16 residues. In germline, CDR1 is SEHNR, CDR2 FQNEAQ (reference sequence). DNA for the CDR3: TGTGCCAGCAGTCGGGGCAGGGGGACCTCGAACACTGAAGCTTTCTTT. This encodes CASSRGRGTSNTEAFF.

The rearrangement joins TRBV30 to TRBJ1-1, with TRBD1 identical over 10 bases. The CDR3 runs 14 residues. Germline trimming cut 3 bases from V and 4 bases from J; bases unmatched to any gene: 5. In germline, CDR1 is GTSNPN, CDR2 SVGIG (reference sequence). The CDR3 nucleotides read TGTGCCTGGAGCGGACAGGGGGTGATCACTGAAGCTTTCTTT. Its translation: CAWSGQGVITEAFF.